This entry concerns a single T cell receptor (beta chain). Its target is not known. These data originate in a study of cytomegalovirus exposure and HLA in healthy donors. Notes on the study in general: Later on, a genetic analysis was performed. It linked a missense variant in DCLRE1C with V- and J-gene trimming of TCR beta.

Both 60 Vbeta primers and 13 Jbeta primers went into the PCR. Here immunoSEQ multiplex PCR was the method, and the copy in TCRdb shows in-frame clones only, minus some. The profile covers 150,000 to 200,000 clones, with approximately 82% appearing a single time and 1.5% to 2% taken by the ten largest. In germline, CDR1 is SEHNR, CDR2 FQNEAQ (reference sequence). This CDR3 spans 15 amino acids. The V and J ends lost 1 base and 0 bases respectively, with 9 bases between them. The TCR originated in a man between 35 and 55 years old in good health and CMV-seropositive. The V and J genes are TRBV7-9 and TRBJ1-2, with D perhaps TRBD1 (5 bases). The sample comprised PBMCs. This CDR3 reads CASSLEAGPNYGYTF. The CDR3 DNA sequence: TGTGCCAGCAGCTTAGAGGCAGGGCCTAACTATGGCTACACCTTC.